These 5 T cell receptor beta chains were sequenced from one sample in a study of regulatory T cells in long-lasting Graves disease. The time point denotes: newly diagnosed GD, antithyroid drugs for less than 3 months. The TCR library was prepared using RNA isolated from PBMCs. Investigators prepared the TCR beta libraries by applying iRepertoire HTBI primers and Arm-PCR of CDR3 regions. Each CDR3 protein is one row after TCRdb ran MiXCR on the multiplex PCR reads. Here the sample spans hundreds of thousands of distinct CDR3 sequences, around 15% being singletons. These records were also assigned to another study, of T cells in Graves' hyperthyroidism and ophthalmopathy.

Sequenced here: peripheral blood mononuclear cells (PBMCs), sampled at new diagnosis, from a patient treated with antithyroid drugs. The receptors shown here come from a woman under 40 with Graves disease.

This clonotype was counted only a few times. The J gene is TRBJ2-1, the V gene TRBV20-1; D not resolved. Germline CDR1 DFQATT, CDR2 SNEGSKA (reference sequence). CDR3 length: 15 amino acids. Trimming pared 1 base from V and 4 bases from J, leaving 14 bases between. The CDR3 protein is CSARGQRESYNEQFF. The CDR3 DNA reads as TGCAGTGCTAGAGGCCAACGAGAGTCATACAATGAGCAGTTCTTC.

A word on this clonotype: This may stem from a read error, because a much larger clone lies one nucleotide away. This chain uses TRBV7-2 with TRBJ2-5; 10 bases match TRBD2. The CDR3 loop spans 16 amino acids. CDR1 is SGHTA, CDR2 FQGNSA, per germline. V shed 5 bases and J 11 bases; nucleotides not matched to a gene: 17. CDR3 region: CASSPLAGVRYNEQYF. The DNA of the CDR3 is TGTGCCAGCAGCCCCCTAGCGGGAGTACGGTACAATGAGCAGTACTTC. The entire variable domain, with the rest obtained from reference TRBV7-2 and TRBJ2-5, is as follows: GAGVSQSPSNKVTEKGKDVELRCDPISGHTALYWYRQSLGQGLEFLIYFQGNSAPDKSGLPSDRFSAERTGGSVSTLTIQRTQQEDSAVYLCASSPLAGVRYNEQYFGPGTRLLVL.

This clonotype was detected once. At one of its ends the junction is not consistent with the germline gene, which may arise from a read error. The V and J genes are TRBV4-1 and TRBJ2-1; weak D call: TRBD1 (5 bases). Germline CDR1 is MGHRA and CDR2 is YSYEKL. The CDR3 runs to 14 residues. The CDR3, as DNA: TGTGCCAGCAGCCGTGTAGGGGTATACAATGAGCAGTTCTTC. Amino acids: CASSRVGVYNEQFF.

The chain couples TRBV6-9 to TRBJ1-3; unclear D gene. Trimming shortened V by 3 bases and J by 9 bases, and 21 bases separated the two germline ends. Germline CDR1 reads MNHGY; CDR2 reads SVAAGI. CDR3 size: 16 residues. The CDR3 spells CASSYIGPTHLGTIYF. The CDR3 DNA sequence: TGTGCCAGCAGTTACATCGGGCCAACTCATTTAGGCACCATATATTTT.

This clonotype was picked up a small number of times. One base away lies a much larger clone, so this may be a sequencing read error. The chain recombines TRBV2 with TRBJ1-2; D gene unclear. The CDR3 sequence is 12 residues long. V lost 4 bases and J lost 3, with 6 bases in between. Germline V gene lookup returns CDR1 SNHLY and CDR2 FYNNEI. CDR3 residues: CASSGRDYGYTF. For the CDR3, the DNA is TGTGCCAGCAGTGGAAGGGACTATGGCTACACCTTC.